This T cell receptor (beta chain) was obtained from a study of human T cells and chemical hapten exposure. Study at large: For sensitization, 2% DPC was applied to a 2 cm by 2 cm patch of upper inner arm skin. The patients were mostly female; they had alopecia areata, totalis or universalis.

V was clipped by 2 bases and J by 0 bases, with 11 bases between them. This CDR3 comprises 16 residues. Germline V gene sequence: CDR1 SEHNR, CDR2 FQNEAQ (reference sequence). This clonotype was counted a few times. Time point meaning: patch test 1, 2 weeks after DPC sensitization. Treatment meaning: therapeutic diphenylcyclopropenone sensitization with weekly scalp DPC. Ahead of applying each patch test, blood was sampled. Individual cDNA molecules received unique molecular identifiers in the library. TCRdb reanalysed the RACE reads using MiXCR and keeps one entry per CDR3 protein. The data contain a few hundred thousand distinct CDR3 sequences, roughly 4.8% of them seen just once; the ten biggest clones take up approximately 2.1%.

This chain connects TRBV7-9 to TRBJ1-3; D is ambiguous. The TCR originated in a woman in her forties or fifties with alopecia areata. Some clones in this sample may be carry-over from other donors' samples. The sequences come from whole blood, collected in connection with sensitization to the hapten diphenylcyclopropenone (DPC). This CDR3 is CASSLSRKLSGNTIYF. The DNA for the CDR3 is TGTGCCAGCAGCTTATCCAGGAAACTCTCTGGAAACACCATATATTTT.